This T cell receptor (beta chain) was observed in a study of shared clonotypes between healthy human individuals (TCRdb year 2020). Concerning the study at large: The cohort comprised two women and three men aged 18 to 49 years. The study deeply sequenced blood TCR repertoires of several healthy adults to estimate repertoire size and the extent of clonotype sharing between individuals. Between about 0.8 and 9 billion PBMCs per donor were obtained by leukapheresis. Different laboratories and diverse techniques were used to prepare libraries and sequence TCR repertoires, to increase sequencing depth and limit assay-specific biases. For each donor, CD4 naive and CD4 memory were each run on three plates, CD8 naive on two plates, and CD8 memory on one plate. On the study overall, not on this receptor specifically: Sampling was limited to blood, and TCR repertoires in tissue likely differ from TCR repertoires in blood. Higher generation probabilities were observed for clonotypes shared by all four sorted-subset donors than for non-shared clonotypes. Even with the large sequencing depth, rarefaction of the sorted-subset datasets indicated that sequencing was incomplete. Naive subsets generally had larger estimated clonotype richness than memory subsets. Approximately 4.8% of naive CD4, 3% to 3.5% of naive CD8, around 2.3% of memory CD4, and about 0.4% of memory CD8 clonotypes were shared across a few donors. The genetic and exposure-history diversity represented was limited by the small number of donors. Pairwise subsampling led to the expectation that sequencing depth would affect the degree of clonotype sharing among donors.

To note about this clone: Its target antigen remains unknown. The input lacks base qualities; no much larger clone sits a single base away. Other DNA sequences in the sample encode the same CDR3.

Ends trimmed: V by 6 bases, J by 3 bases; bases unmatched to a gene: 5. The CDR3, from cysteine to phenylalanine, totals 14 residues. CDR3 DNA only is kept here, 42 bases in frame from base 1. As encoded in the germline V gene, CDR1 is LGHNA while CDR2 is YSLEER. The donors were healthy, HIV-negative adults with no recently reported acute infections or vaccinations. Every donor was a Caucasian adult living in Nashville, Tennessee, USA. CD4+ T cells were enriched by magnetic negative selection; naive cells were then positively selected on CD45RA, and the negative fraction formed the memory subset. Blood was obtained by leukapheresis, after which PBMCs were separated by Ficoll-Histopaque density gradient centrifugation and cryopreserved in liquid nitrogen vapor phase. Analytical flow cytometry was used to check the purity and quantity of every magnetically sorted T cell population. Each sorted fraction had its genomic DNA isolated and then quantified by UV absorbance on a Nanodrop 2000c.

TCR CDR3 regions were amplified from genomic DNA by multiplex PCR using the deep immunoSEQ assay. Genomic DNA extracted from each cell subset was distributed evenly over all wells of several immunoSEQ 96-well plates, and each plate served as one replicate. For sorted subsets, 150 to 200 ng genomic DNA, equal to approximately 30,000 T cell genomes, was loaded into each replicate PCR. Purified libraries were quantified with a Qubit 3.0 fluorometer, sized on a Bioanalyzer 2100, and re-quantified with the KAPA Library Quantification kit. Each immunoSEQ 96-well plate was sequenced on its own single-read 150-cycle Illumina NextSeq 550 flow cell. From the authors' description of their analysis: Because the immunoSEQ output held only junctional sequences and lacked quality scores, the filtering could not match the filtering applied to full-length reads. To assign V/J genes and CDR3, sequences were annotated using PyIR, a Python wrapper for IgBLAST v1.9, with IMGT germline references. Any read was removed if the V/J assignment was weak (E-value above 1e-6), the CDR3 was missing, or the read contained stop codons, out-of-frame junctions, or ambiguous translated residues. V3J clonotypes were defined as sequences sharing the same inferred V gene, J gene, and CDR3 amino acid sequence. To compute the percentage overlap between repertoires, the number of shared unique clonotypes was divided by the size of the smaller repertoire. Three approaches were used to assess repertoire richness: RTK rarefaction, the Chao1 estimator, and Recon v2.1 estimates of unobserved clonotypes. Generation probabilities were computed with OLGA for all TCRbeta clonotypes obtained by the gDNA method from a few donors. The table comes from immuneACCESS by way of TCRdb, which keeps in-frame sequences with V and J called. Part of the clones is missing from these tables; in studies checked, under half for an unresolved V gene and the rest for unknown reasons. That table is the source of V, J and clone size, and D and trimming were worked out from the DNA. The sample table holds millions of clones, of which around nine tenths were seen once. Of the sample, about 0.13% is held by the ten largest clones.

In this chain, TRBV4-3 is recombined with TRBJ1-2; the junction holds 9 bases that match TRBD1. The source is a man aged 18 to 29 in good health. The specimen sequenced was naive CD4+ T cells sorted from blood. Reading the label with the study, this specimen's cell subset or site is: CD45RA+ positively selected. CDR3 sequence: CASSRDRGDYGYTF. DNA sequence: TGCGCCAGCAGTCGAGACAGGGGGGACTATGGCTACACCTTC.